This T cell receptor (beta chain) appears in the sequencing data of a study of beta chain features in type 1 diabetes. General study results and limits: At VDJ recombination sites, type 1 diabetes patients had fewer insertions and more deleted nucleotides.

Comments on this clone: Its antigen is not identified.

V lost 6 bases to trimming and J lost 7 bases; unmatched junction nucleotides: 6. This CDR3 region has 14 residues. Per germline, CDR1 WSHSY and CDR2 SAAADI. TCRB transcripts that were expressed got sequenced, as all of the isolated RNA had been reverse transcribed. Clones were read by immunoSEQ multiplex PCR, and TCRdb kept only the in-frame ones, dropping some. The sample records 250,000 to 350,000 clones, roughly 15% being singletons. The specimen was central memory CD4+ T cells from blood. The receptor was isolated from a man in his thirties or forties in good health. This chain joins TRBV10-2 and TRBJ2-1, with 10 bases lining up with TRBD2. CDR3 nucleotide sequence: TGCGCCAGCAGGATAGCGGGAGGAAGTAATGAGCAGTTCTTC. Translated: CASRIAGGSNEQFF.